Each of the 24 T cell receptor beta chains below was sequenced from the same sample in a study of follicular helper T cells after annual influenza vaccination. Libraries were prepared by immunoSEQ multiplex PCR; TCRdb keeps only in-frame clonotypes and omits some of them. The sample yields approximately 9,000 clones, roughly 90% seen once. Time point given: 2015-2016 season, pre-vaccination. The material sequenced was CXCR5+ CD38- circulating T follicular helper cells from blood, taken on the day of influenza vaccination. Subset described: circulating Tfh, non-naive CD4+CXCR5+PD-1+ (ICOS+CD38+ or ICOS-CD38-). These receptor sequences come from an adult who received the influenza vaccine.

The rearrangement uses TRBV14 and TRBJ2-3, with TRBD2 identical over 12 bases. From germline, CDR1 is SGHDN and CDR2 FVKESK. The ends lost 4 bases at V and 3 bases at J; junction bases unmatched: 5. The CDR3 loop spans 16 amino acids. Here the CDR3 DNA reads TGTGCCAGCAGCCCCCTAGCGGGGGGGCATACAGATACGCAGTATTTT. Its protein is CASSPLAGGHTDTQYF.

This sequence joins TRBV7-9 and TRBJ1-6, with 8 bases aligning to TRBD1. CDR3 length: 14 amino acids. Per germline, CDR1 SEHNR and CDR2 FQNEAQ (reference sequence). After removal of 5 bases from V and 7 bases from J, the junction contained 4 bases not matched to a gene. Written as DNA, the CDR3 is TGTGCCAGCAGCCTGGGACAGGAGAATTCACCCCTCCACTTT. Its translation is CASSLGQENSPLHF. Looking up the rest from reference TRBV7-9 and TRBJ1-6 gives the full variable domain: DTGVSQNPRHKITKRGQNVTFRCDPISEHNRLYWYRQTLGQGPEFLTYFQNEAQLEKSRLLSDRFSAERPKGSFSTLEIQRTEQGDSAMYLCASSLGQENSPLHFGNGTRLTVT.

The rearrangement links TRBV28 to TRBJ1-6; D gene ambiguous. The CDR3 spans 9 residues. From germline, CDR1 is MDHEN and CDR2 SYDVKM. For the CDR3, the DNA is TGTGCTACGACCCCACCCCTCCACTTT. Translation gives CATTPPLHF.

This sequence joins TRBV7-7 and TRBJ2-1; D may be TRBD1 or TRBD2 (5 bases each). V gave up 5 bases and J gave up 7 bases, with 12 bases separating them. Germline loops: CDR1 SSHAT, CDR2 FNYEAQ (reference sequence). The CDR3 has 13 amino acids. The CDR3 protein is CASSPRGGNEQFF. CDR3 nucleotides: TGTGCCAGCAGCCCACGGGGCGGGAATGAGCAGTTCTTC. Variable domain in full (rest from reference TRBV7-7 and TRBJ2-1): GAGVSQSPRYKVTKRGQDVTLRCDPISSHATLYWYQQALGQGPEFLTYFNYEAQPDKSGLPSDRFSAERPEGSISTLTIQRTEQRDSAMYRCASSPRGGNEQFFGPGTRLTVL.

This chain connects TRBV10-3 to TRBJ2-2; TRBD1 agrees at 10 bases. This CDR3 spans 16 amino acids. Germline CDR1 is ENHRY and CDR2 is SYGVKD. V lost 10 bases, J lost 7 bases, and 15 bases stayed unmatched. CDR3 region: CATKPSRQGAGGELFF. DNA of the CDR3: TGTGCCACAAAACCCTCGCGACAGGGGGCTGGCGGGGAGCTGTTTTTT.

This chain links TRBV6-5 with TRBJ2-3, with TRBD1 matching over 9 bases. Trimming at V came to 5 bases and at J to 4 bases, leaving 4 bases not matched to a gene. Germline CDR1 MNHEY, CDR2 SVGAGI. The CDR3 runs 14 residues. This chain's CDR3 is CASSVTGGPDTQYF. The DNA of the CDR3 is TGTGCCAGCAGTGTGACAGGGGGTCCAGATACGCAGTATTTT.

The V and J genes are TRBV6-5 and TRBJ1-1, with TRBD1 matching 7 bases. Looked up from germline, CDR1 is MNHEY and CDR2 is SVGAGI. Trimming took 6 bases from V and 4 from J; bases not matched to a gene: 11. This CDR3 is built from 15 residues. CDR3 residues: CASSLTGAGSTEAFF. Written as DNA, the CDR3 is TGTGCCAGCAGCCTTACAGGGGCTGGTAGCACTGAAGCTTTCTTT.

This clone has just one count. The chain couples TRBV2 to TRBJ1-5; D is ambiguous. CDR1 SNHLY and CDR2 FYNNEI come from the germline V gene. V was cut by 1 base and J by 8 bases, with 15 bases left in between. The CDR3 runs 15 residues. The CDR3 nucleotides read TGTGCCAGCAGTGAAGATGCGGGTCGCGAGGAGCCCCAGCATTTT. Residues: CASSEDAGREEPQHF.

This chain connects TRBV7-2 to TRBJ1-2; 7 bases agree with TRBD1. The V segment lost 3 bases and the J segment 8 bases; nucleotides outside the gene matches: 12. Per the germline V gene, CDR1 is SGHTA and CDR2 is FQGNSA. The CDR3 spans 15 residues. CDR3 residues: CASSFNPTQGGGYTF. CDR3 DNA: TGTGCCAGCAGCTTTAATCCCACGCAGGGGGGAGGCTACACCTTC.

The table lists this clone with a count of one. The chain joins TRBV10-1 to TRBJ2-3; TRBD1 or TRBD2 may be the D gene (5 bases each). V was trimmed by 6 bases and J by 2 bases, leaving 15 bases between them. The CDR3 runs 15 residues. The germline V gene encodes CDR1 WNHNN and CDR2 SYGVQD (reference sequence). The CDR3: CASSPRGTDTDTQYF. In DNA, the CDR3 is TGCGCCAGCAGCCCACGTGGGACCGACACAGATACGCAGTATTTT.

The rearrangement uses TRBV5-1 and TRBJ1-5, with TRBD1 identical over 9 bases. V was clipped by 3 bases and J by 10 bases; unmatched bases: 11. This CDR3 contains 15 residues. Germline V gene lookup returns CDR1 SGHRS and CDR2 YFSETQ. The CDR3 DNA reads as TGCGCCAGCAGCTCGAACCCGGACAGGGGTCAACCCCAGCATTTT. Protein product: CASSSNPDRGQPQHF.

This chain connects TRBV5-5 to TRBJ2-5, with TRBD2 identical over 9 bases. Losses at the gene ends were 2 bases for V and 5 bases for J; bases not matched to a gene: 4. The CDR3 has 14 residues. Germline CDR1 is SGHKS and CDR2 is YYEKEE (reference sequence). CDR3 in amino acids: CASSLSGLAETQYF. The DNA for the CDR3 is TGTGCCAGCAGCTTATCGGGACTAGCTGAGACCCAGTACTTC.

This sequence joins TRBV18 and TRBJ1-2; D unresolved. Germline-derived CDR1 and CDR2 are KGHSH and LQKENI. Deletions cut 2 bases from V and 2 bases from J, with 12 bases between. The CDR3 is 15 amino acids. The CDR3: CASSPVRLSNYGYTF. In DNA, the CDR3 is TGTGCCAGCTCACCAGTGAGGCTTAGCAACTATGGCTACACCTTC.

This sequence joins TRBV27 and TRBJ2-7; D perhaps matches TRBD1 (6 bases). Germline V gene sequence: CDR1 MNHEY, CDR2 SMNVEV (reference sequence). V gave up 2 bases and J gave up 2 bases, with 16 bases separating them. CDR3 length: 16 amino acids. CDR3 in DNA: TGTGCCAGCAGTTTAATATTGGACAGCAAGCCCTACGAGCAGTACTTC. Its translation: CASSLILDSKPYEQYF.

This sequence joins TRBV5-6 and TRBJ1-2; a weak D match, TRBD1 (5 bases). The germline gives CDR1 SGHDT, CDR2 YYEEEE. The V end was cut by 2 bases, the J end by 5 bases, with 16 bases between. The CDR3 totals 15 residues. This CDR3 reads CASSFFDRQSYGYTF. The CDR3 DNA reads as TGTGCCAGCAGCTTTTTCGACCGACAGAGTTATGGCTACACCTTC. Full variable domain (rest looked up from reference TRBV5-6 and TRBJ1-2): DAGVTQSPTHLIKTRGQQVTLRCSPKSGHDTVSWYQQALGQGPQFIFQYYEEEERQRGNFPDRFSGHQFPNYSSELNVNALLLGDSALYLCASSFFDRQSYGYTFGSGTRLTVV.

This clone was counted a few times. Relative to the germline gene, one junction end is altered; a read error may explain this. The CDR3 sequence: CASSQPQHF. CDR3 nucleotides: TGTGCCAGCAGTCAGCCCCAGCATTTT. This rearrangement joins TRBV6-1 to TRBJ1-5; no reliable D call. Germline V gene lookup returns CDR1 MNHNS and CDR2 SASEGT. The CDR3 loop spans 9 amino acids.

The chain has TRBV7-6 and TRBJ2-1; no reliable D call. Germline V CDR1 and CDR2: SGHVS, FNYEAQ. CDR3 length: 12 residues. With 5 bases removed from V and 8 bases from J, the gap between germline ends came to 10 bases. CDR3 nucleotides: TGTGCCAGCAGCCGAAGGGAACATGAGCAGTTCTTC. This sequence encodes CASSRREHEQFF.

The rearrangement uses TRBV2 and TRBJ2-1; TRBD2 aligns across 13 bases. This CDR3 comprises 20 residues. Trimming at V came to 4 bases and at J to 0 bases, leaving 12 bases not matched to a gene. CDR1 is SNHLY, CDR2 FYNNEI, per germline. The CDR3 sequence: CASSVVKTSGGYSSYNEQFF. The CDR3 region has the DNA TGTGCCAGCAGTGTAGTAAAGACTAGCGGGGGGTACAGCTCCTACAATGAGCAGTTCTTC.

The CDR3 here is CASSQGGNYNSPLHF. The CDR3 DNA follows: TGTGCCAGCAGCCAAGGGGGAAACTATAATTCACCCCTCCACTTT. This chain connects TRBV27 to TRBJ1-6, with D perhaps TRBD1 (6 bases). Trimming shortened V by 6 bases and J by 3 bases, and 12 bases separated the two germline ends. In germline, CDR1 is MNHEY, CDR2 SMNVEV (reference sequence). The CDR3 loop spans 15 amino acids.

The chain has TRBV7-2 and TRBJ1-3, with TRBD1 identical over 8 bases. The CDR3 runs to 15 residues. The J segment lost 0 bases and the V segment lost 4 bases, leaving 2 bases of the junction unmatched. CDR1 is SGHTA and CDR2 is FQGNSA in the germline V gene. The CDR3 DNA sequence: TGTGCCAGCAGCTGGGACAGGTACTCTGGAAACACCATATATTTT. Translating gives CASSWDRYSGNTIYF.

The chain joins TRBV6-5 to TRBJ1-5; 7 bases agree with TRBD1. The germline gives CDR1 MNHEY, CDR2 SVGAGI. Trimming took 5 bases from V and 5 from J; bases not matched to a gene: 6. The CDR3 runs to 14 residues. The CDR3 DNA sequence: TGTGCCAGCAGTCTATACAGGGGTGATCAGCCCCAGCATTTT. Its protein is CASSLYRGDQPQHF.

The chain carries TRBV6-1 and TRBJ1-2; TRBD1 might be the D (6 bases). The CDR3 has 15 amino acids. Germline loops: CDR1 MNHNS, CDR2 SASEGT. V dropped 1 base and J dropped 4 bases, with 13 bases sitting between them. The CDR3 here is CASSEEPRGGYGYTF. CDR3 nucleotides: TGTGCCAGCAGTGAAGAGCCCAGGGGAGGCTATGGCTACACCTTC.

V usage is TRBV19 and J usage is TRBJ1-1; D is unresolved. The ends were cut back, 3 bases at V and 5 bases at J, with 10 bases in the middle. The CDR3 totals 13 residues. Germline CDR1 LNHDA, CDR2 SQIVND (reference sequence). The CDR3 bases are TGTGCCAGTAGTATCCTGAGGGAGACTGAAGCTTTCTTT. This gives the protein CASSILRETEAFF.

V usage is TRBV19 and J usage is TRBJ2-3; D is unresolved. Trimming stripped 6 bases from V and 4 bases from J, with 14 bases between. The CDR3 runs to 14 residues. From germline, CDR1 is LNHDA and CDR2 SQIVND (reference sequence). The CDR3 is CASSEPGDSDTQYF. The CDR3, as DNA: TGTGCCAGTAGCGAACCGGGTGATTCAGATACGCAGTATTTT.